These T cell receptor beta chains were read from a single sample in a study of blood T cell repertoires in COVID-19. Sequenced by immunoSEQ multiplex PCR; TCRdb stores in-frame clones only, minus some. The data hold about 53,000 clones, with almost 85% observed a single time. The sample consisted of peripheral blood. These receptors came from a human donor in a cohort sampled during active COVID-19. Each CDR3 is given without its conserved first and last residue. Each record gives: V gene, J gene, CDR3 protein.

v_call: TRBV5-4
j_call: TRBJ1-1
cdr3_aa: ASSLEGRTEAF

v_call: TRBV29-1
j_call: TRBJ2-1
cdr3_aa: SGTLGAGVSEQF

v_call: TRBV19
j_call: TRBJ1-2
cdr3_aa: ASSIGQGGYT

v_call: TRBV23-1
j_call: TRBJ2-1
cdr3_aa: ARIAGCYNEQF

v_call: TRBV2
j_call: TRBJ2-1
cdr3_aa: ASSGGRTSGSRSSYNEQF

v_call: TRBV28
j_call: TRBJ1-5
cdr3_aa: ASSPSGGWEPQH

v_call: TRBV7-2
j_call: TRBJ1-4
cdr3_aa: ASSLGGGSANEKLF

v_call: TRBV5-6
j_call: TRBJ2-7
cdr3_aa: ASSLAGASYEQY

v_call: TRBV9
j_call: TRBJ1-5
cdr3_aa: ASSPDYNQPQH

v_call: TRBV27
j_call: TRBJ2-2
cdr3_aa: ASSSTGTGELF

v_call: TRBV5-6
j_call: TRBJ2-3
cdr3_aa: ASSFLSLTDTQY

v_call: TRBV7-9
j_call: TRBJ2-7
cdr3_aa: ASTQKTSGEYEQY

v_call: TRBV10-3
j_call: TRBJ2-7
cdr3_aa: AITSGTGDYEQY

v_call: TRBV2
j_call: TRBJ2-2
cdr3_aa: ASSGASGGAERPSRTGELF

v_call: TRBV7-2
j_call: TRBJ2-3
cdr3_aa: ASSLWGLEFDTQY

v_call: TRBV5-1
j_call: TRBJ2-7
cdr3_aa: ASSLRTSDEQY

v_call: TRBV4-3
j_call: TRBJ2-7
cdr3_aa: ASSVWDNTYEQY

v_call: TRBV6-5
j_call: TRBJ2-7
cdr3_aa: ASSYSGFYEQY

v_call: TRBV28
j_call: TRBJ2-1
cdr3_aa: ASTTQGPTNEQF

v_call: TRBV4-3
j_call: TRBJ2-2
cdr3_aa: ASSQERPGQGGGELF

v_call: TRBV19
j_call: TRBJ2-5
cdr3_aa: ASSKLTPDVAQETQY

v_call: TRBV15
j_call: TRBJ2-5
cdr3_aa: ATSRSRGEETQY

v_call: TRBV29-1
j_call: TRBJ2-7
cdr3_aa: SVLKSYEQY

v_call: TRBV2
j_call: TRBJ2-4
cdr3_aa: ASRPDYKNIQY

v_call: TRBV5-6
j_call: TRBJ1-1
cdr3_aa: ASSRDRGPIEAF

v_call: TRBV10-2
j_call: TRBJ2-1
cdr3_aa: ASSAGRAYNEQF

v_call: TRBV19
j_call: TRBJ1-5
cdr3_aa: ASRGQTSNQPQH

v_call: TRBV2
j_call: TRBJ2-3
cdr3_aa: ASSVGAGGRDTQY

v_call: TRBV9
j_call: TRBJ1-3
cdr3_aa: ASSVAGGAEGNTIY

v_call: TRBV28
j_call: TRBJ2-7
cdr3_aa: ASSLTSGSRVQY